This paragraph covers one T cell receptor beta chain sequence. What it recognizes is unknown. The V gene's germline CDR1 is SGHRS and CDR2 YFSETQ. This CDR3 region has 17 residues. V dropped 0 bases and J dropped 11 bases, with 26 bases sitting between them. Alongside a J-beta primer mix, a sample-barcoded 5' primer served in a second PCR lasting roughly 6 to 11 cycles. Each cDNA molecule received a tag from a template-switch adaptor that had 12 random nucleotides. One entry per CDR3 protein, called by TCRdb with MiXCR from the 5' RACE reads. The data contain over 1,200,000 distinct CDR3 sequences, approximately 59% of them singletons. This sample was taken from a study of blood T cells in healthy people across ages. Findings and limits, study-wide: Unknown donor CMV status possibly confounded expanded clonotype changes. The study found more naive CD4+ cells and higher diversity in long-lived than aged donors. Age advanced and TCR beta diversity per million T cells fell, roughly linearly.

V usage is TRBV5-1 and J usage is TRBJ2-5, with D hard to call. Material: blood. This receptor was taken from a man aged 18 to 35 in good health. The DNA of the CDR3 is TGCGCCAGCAGCTTGGTTCAGGAGCCTAACTTTTTACGAGAGCAGTACTTC. This translates into CASSLVQEPNFLREQYF. Complete variable domain (other parts from reference TRBV5-1 and TRBJ2-5): KAGVTQTPRYLIKTRGQQVTLSCSPISGHRSVSWYQQTPGQGLQFLFEYFSETQRNKGNFPGRFSGRQFSNSRSEMNVSTLELGDSALYLCASSLVQEPNFLREQYFGPGTRLLVL.